This TCR beta chain was sequenced in a study of blood T cell repertoires in COVID-19. On the study more broadly: The United States, Italy and Spain provided the acute and convalescent COVID-19 samples. PBMCs, B-cell-depleted T cells, or T cells were the source of the cDNA or gDNA that made up the material.

Per the original methods: Cell counts per sample came from amplifying reference gene primers. Assay: immunoSEQ multiplex PCR; the TCRdb copy retains only in-frame clones and omits some. Clone size and the V and J calls come from that table; the DNA yielded D and trimming. The sample has 330,000 or so clones, around 90% seen once. This clone was observed once. Per the germline V gene, CDR1 is MDHEN and CDR2 is SYDVKM. The CDR3 has 14 amino acids. V dropped 6 bases and J dropped 5; count of bases not matched to a gene: 7. Seattle participants joined during active infection and were tracked over time. This clonotype originated in a man aged 25 to 40 with COVID-19, enrolled during active disease. Sequencing input: peripheral blood. The V call is TRBV28, the J call TRBJ2-1; TRBD2 aligns across 7 bases. The CDR3 loop is CASSPGGLDNEQFF. The CDR3 region has the DNA TGTGCCAGCAGCCCGGGAGGATTGGACAATGAGCAGTTCTTC.